The 23 T cell receptor beta chains listed next were all sequenced from one sample in a study of T cell responses to AZD1222 COVID-19 vaccine. Profiled with immunoSEQ multiplex PCR; TCRdb holds only in-frame clones, not every one. The sample includes roughly 34,000 clones, 85% to 90% of them seen just once. The sample consisted of peripheral blood, taken on day 0 of AZD1222 vaccination. Source of these receptors: an adult in good health.

The chain uses TRBV4-2 and TRBJ2-1, with TRBD2 matching over 7 bases. The CDR3 consists of 14 residues. The trim removed 5 bases at V and 6 bases at J, leaving 7 bases unmatched. Germline CDR1 and CDR2: LGHNA and YNFKEQ. This CDR3 is CASSGGGVSNEQFF. Written as DNA, the CDR3 is TGTGCCAGCAGCGGGGGGGGAGTAAGCAATGAGCAGTTCTTC.

V gene TRBV9 combines with J gene TRBJ2-5; weak D call: TRBD1 (6 bases). Germline V gene data show CDR1 as SGDLS and CDR2 as YYNGEE. Trimming took off 3 bases at V and 2 bases at J, with 14 bases between the two ends. This CDR3 has 15 residues. DNA for the CDR3: TGTGCCAGCAGCGGACAGCCAGGGGTGCAAGAGACCCAGTACTTC. It codes for CASSGQPGVQETQYF.

The chain uses TRBV27 and TRBJ2-1, with D perhaps TRBD1 (5 bases). The V end lost 7 bases, the J end lost 0 bases, and 16 bases lay between the germline ends. CDR1 is MNHEY and CDR2 is SMNVEV in the germline V gene (reference sequence). The CDR3 runs to 16 residues. The CDR3, as DNA: TGTGCCAGCATACCGCGTCCGACAGACTCCTACAATGAGCAGTTCTTC. Encoded protein: CASIPRPTDSYNEQFF.

The J gene is TRBJ1-2, the V gene TRBV27, with no clear D. Deletions cut 0 bases from V and 8 bases from J, with 10 bases between. CDR1 is MNHEY and CDR2 is SMNVEV in the germline V gene (reference sequence). CDR3 length: 13 amino acids. CDR3 nucleotide sequence: TGTGCCAGCAGTTTATCTCGGTACAACGGCTACACCTTC. Translating it yields CASSLSRYNGYTF.

The gene calls are TRBV7-9 and TRBJ2-2; 8 nucleotides agree with TRBD1. J was trimmed by 4 bases and V by 5 bases; bases with no gene match: 15. Germline V gene lookup returns CDR1 SEHNR and CDR2 FQNEAQ (reference sequence). The CDR3 totals 18 residues. The CDR3 DNA sequence: TGTGCCAGCAGCCTAACCCCGGGACAGGACGTTGGCACCGGGGAGCTGTTTTTT. Amino acid sequence: CASSLTPGQDVGTGELFF.

J is TRBJ2-3 and V is TRBV6-2 or TRBV6-3; D remains unclear. CDR3 length: 12 amino acids. Per the germline V gene, CDR1 is MNHEY and CDR2 is SVGEGT. Trimming cost V 3 bases and J 7 bases, with 8 bases left between them. CDR3 amino acids: CASSYGANTQYF. Here the CDR3 DNA reads TGTGCCAGCAGTTATGGTGCGAATACGCAGTATTTT.

The chain is built from TRBV12-3 or TRBV12-4 and TRBJ1-5; D may be TRBD1 (6 bases). The V end was cut by 9 bases, the J end by 3 bases, with 12 bases between. The CDR3 contains 13 residues. CDR3 amino acids: CASSDRPNQPQHF. The CDR3 DNA reads TGTGCCAGTTCAGACAGGCCCAATCAGCCCCAGCATTTT.

The chain employs TRBV2 and TRBJ2-7; 10 nucleotides line up with TRBD1. This CDR3 comprises 15 residues. Looked up from germline, CDR1 is SNHLY and CDR2 is FYNNEI. V shed 3 bases and J 5 bases; nucleotides not matched to a gene: 7. The CDR3 DNA sequence: TGTGCCAGCAGTGACCGGGACAGGGGTAGCCACGAGCAGTACTTC. Residues: CASSDRDRGSHEQYF. The whole variable domain, remainder taken from reference TRBV2 and TRBJ2-7, is EPEVTQTPSHQVTQMGQEVILRCVPISNHLYFYWYRQILGQKVEFLVSFYNNEISEKSEIFDDQFSVERPDGSNFTLKIRSTKLEDSAMYFCASSDRDRGSHEQYFGPGTRLTVT.

This chain uses TRBV5-6 with TRBJ1-2; 8 positions agree with TRBD1. V was pared by 6 bases and J by 4 bases, with 5 bases of the junction left unmatched. This CDR3 contains 13 residues. CDR1 and CDR2 from the germline V gene are SGHDT and YYEEEE. The CDR3 sequence: CASKGQGIYGYTF. DNA for the CDR3: TGTGCCAGCAAAGGACAGGGTATCTATGGCTACACCTTC. Supplemented by reference TRBV5-6 and TRBJ1-2, the full variable domain reads DAGVTQSPTHLIKTRGQQVTLRCSPKSGHDTVSWYQQALGQGPQFIFQYYEEEERQRGNFPDRFSGHQFPNYSSELNVNALLLGDSALYLCASKGQGIYGYTFGSGTRLTVV.

The CDR3 protein is CASSNPLKRYEQYF. As DNA, the CDR3 is TGTGCCAGCAGCAACCCTCTGAAGCGGTACGAGCAGTACTTC. V and J are TRBV7-2 and TRBJ2-7; TRBD2 might be the D (5 bases). Trimming removed 5 bases at V and 4 bases at J, with 15 bases between. In germline, CDR1 is SGHTA, CDR2 FQGNSA. The CDR3 runs to 14 residues.

J is TRBJ2-7 and V is TRBV28, with 11 bases identical to TRBD2. The CDR3 is 16 amino acids. Germline assignment: CDR1 MDHEN and CDR2 SYDVKM. The junction had 9 bases not matched to a gene; V was cut back by 5 bases and J by 3 bases. The CDR3 is CASSETGLAGSYEQYF. DNA of the CDR3: TGTGCCAGCAGTGAAACCGGACTAGCGGGTAGCTACGAGCAGTACTTC.

The chain uses TRBV3-1 (or the pseudogene TRBV3-2) and TRBJ2-1; 9 positions agree with TRBD2. CDR1 LGHDT and CDR2 YNNKEL come from the germline V gene (reference sequence). With V trimmed by 4 bases and J by 2 bases, 3 bases remained unmatched. The CDR3 has 15 residues. In DNA, the CDR3 is TGTGCCAGCAGCCCGCGGGGGGGGGCCTACAATGAGCAGTTCTTC. Its translation: CASSPRGGAYNEQFF.

V and J are TRBV4-1 and TRBJ2-3; a possible D gene is TRBD2 (6 bases). V was clipped by 5 bases and J by 4 bases, with 16 bases between them. From germline, CDR1 is MGHRA and CDR2 YSYEKL. The CDR3 has 15 residues. The CDR3, as DNA: TGCGCCAGCAGCAAATCCGGGACTCCGGCAGATACGCAGTATTTT. Its protein is CASSKSGTPADTQYF.

In this sample, this clone turned up once. This chain links TRBV13 with TRBJ2-7; tentatively, D is TRBD1 (6 bases). This CDR3 is 16 amino acids long. In germline, CDR1 is PRHDT, CDR2 FYEKMQ (reference sequence). Trimming pared 1 base from V and 6 bases from J, leaving 19 bases between. The CDR3 loop reads CASSLEGYGRGLEQYF. The CDR3 DNA reads TGTGCCAGCAGCTTAGAAGGGTACGGCAGGGGCCTCGAGCAGTACTTC. The whole variable domain, filled in from reference TRBV13 and TRBJ2-7, reads AAGVIQSPRHLIKEKRETATLKCYPIPRHDTVYWYQQGPGQDPQFLISFYEKMQSDKGSIPDRFSAQQFSDYHSELNMSSLELGDSALYFCASSLEGYGRGLEQYFGPGTRLTVT.

The chain combines TRBV6-5 with TRBJ1-4; 9 bases align to TRBD1. The CDR3 runs 15 residues. V gave up 6 bases and J gave up 0 bases; unmatched junction bases: 2. Per the germline V gene, CDR1 is MNHEY and CDR2 is SVGAGI. CDR3 loop: CASRRTGATNEKLFF. DNA of the CDR3: TGTGCCAGCAGAAGGACAGGGGCAACTAATGAAAAACTGTTTTTT.

The chain employs TRBV13 and TRBJ2-1; the D gene could be TRBD1 or TRBD2 (6 bases each). Germline-derived CDR1 and CDR2 are PRHDT and FYEKMQ (reference sequence). This CDR3 contains 15 residues. The ends were cut back, 5 bases at V and 6 bases at J, with 17 bases in the middle. This chain's CDR3 is CASSTFLQGLNEQFF. DNA of the CDR3: TGTGCCAGCAGCACCTTCCTACAGGGACTCAATGAGCAGTTCTTC.

This clone came up a few times. The rearrangement uses TRBV12-3 or TRBV12-4 and TRBJ1-3; a possible D gene is TRBD1 (5 bases). V lost 5 bases, J lost 4 bases, and 6 bases lay in between. The CDR3 is 12 residues long. The CDR3 coding sequence is TGTGCCAGCAGTCCAGGGGGAAACACCATATATTTT. Protein product: CASSPGGNTIYF.

The chain uses TRBV19 and TRBJ2-1; D is perhaps TRBD1 or TRBD2 (6 bases each). Trimming shortened V by 1 base and J by 0 bases, and 7 bases separated the two germline ends. The CDR3 has 15 amino acids. Germline loops: CDR1 LNHDA, CDR2 SQIVND (reference sequence). In DNA, the CDR3 is TGTGCCAGTAGTATAGCGGGGGCCTCCTACAATGAGCAGTTCTTC. Encoded protein: CASSIAGASYNEQFF.

The chain has TRBV10-2 and TRBJ1-2, with a possible D match to TRBD1 (5 bases). CDR1 and CDR2 (germline): WSHSY, SAAADI. This CDR3 is 16 amino acids long. The V end was cut by 2 bases, the J end by 0 bases, with 13 bases between. The CDR3 sequence is CASSEPPQGPNYGYTF. Written as DNA, the CDR3 is TGCGCCAGCAGTGAGCCCCCCCAGGGACCTAACTATGGCTACACCTTC.

This sequence joins TRBV6-5 and TRBJ1-2; the D gene is possibly TRBD1 (5 bases). The CDR3 is made up of 15 amino acids. Germline-derived CDR1 and CDR2 are MNHEY and SVGAGI. V was clipped by 7 bases and J by 3 bases, with 18 bases between them. The CDR3 coding sequence is TGTGCCAGCACCGACACGCTGGGGGGAGACTATGGCTACACCTTC. This gives the protein CASTDTLGGDYGYTF.

This clone appeared a single time. This chain connects TRBV7-2 to TRBJ2-4; 11 bases align to TRBD2. Germline values: CDR1 SGHTA, CDR2 FQGNSA. The V gene end was trimmed by 2 bases and the J gene end by 5 bases; junction bases not matched to a gene: 11. The CDR3 runs 18 residues. CDR3 coding DNA: TGTGCCAGCAGCTTAAGGTCTATAGCGGGAGGGGTCCAAAACATTCAGTACTTC. It yields the protein CASSLRSIAGGVQNIQYF.

The chain uses TRBV7-9 and TRBJ2-3, with 9 nucleotides matching TRBD2. V lost 5 bases, J lost 0 bases, and 9 bases stayed unmatched. The germline CDR1 and CDR2 sequences are SEHNR and FQNEAQ (reference sequence). The CDR3 spans 17 residues. CDR3 nucleotide sequence: TGTGCCAGCAGCCCCTCCCCTAGCGGGGTCAGCACAGATACGCAGTATTTT. Translation gives CASSPSPSGVSTDTQYF.

This CDR3 is CASRRLADTDTQYF. DNA of the CDR3: TGTGCCAGCAGGAGACTAGCGGACACAGATACGCAGTATTTT. V usage is TRBV28 and J usage is TRBJ2-3; 9 nucleotides line up with TRBD2. Germline assignment: CDR1 MDHEN and CDR2 SYDVKM. The junction had 3 bases not matched to a gene; V was cut back by 6 bases and J by 2 bases. The CDR3 covers 14 residues.